The clone carrying this T cell receptor (beta chain) was detected a few times. This record comes from a study of T cells in Graves' hyperthyroidism and ophthalmopathy. Researchers took RNA transcripts and amplified the TCR beta CDR3 regions from them. Primed by the HTBI set, a first-round RT-PCR was run on the TCR CDR3. Using its own MiXCR run on the multiplex PCR reads, TCRdb lists one record per CDR3 protein. Of fewer than 600,000 distinct CDR3 sequences detected, around 13% appear once; the ten largest clones hold about 15%. Germline assignment: CDR1 SGHRS and CDR2 YFSETQ. Deletions cut 1 base from V and 2 bases from J, with 11 bases between. This CDR3 region has 15 residues.

This sequence was found in a woman aged 40 to 50 with Graves' hyperthyroidism. Input material: blood. V gene TRBV5-1 combines with J gene TRBJ2-3; D may be TRBD1 (6 bases). Written as DNA, the CDR3 is TGCGCCAGCAGCTTGCAGGACAGCCACACAGATACGCAGTATTTT. Its protein is CASSLQDSHTDTQYF.